This T cell receptor (beta chain) is drawn from a study of shared clonotypes between healthy human individuals. The table came from immunoSEQ multiplex PCR; TCRdb's copy has only in-frame clones and leaves some out. In the table there are some 530,000 clones, over 70% of which are singletons. The germline V gene has CDR1 MRHNA and CDR2 SNTAGT. Trimming took 6 bases from V and 0 from J; bases not matched to a gene: 14. The CDR3 is 18 amino acids. All of the donors resided in Nashville, Tennessee, and each was a Caucasian adult. Input material: PBMCs. The gene calls are TRBV6-4 and TRBJ2-3; 8 bases are shared with TRBD2. The sequence was collected from a middle-aged woman in good health. Some clones in this sample may be carry-over from other donors' samples. As DNA, the CDR3 is TGTGCCAGCAGCGAACGGAGCGGGGGAGTAGTTAGCACAGATACGCAGTATTTT. This gives the protein CASSERSGGVVSTDTQYF.